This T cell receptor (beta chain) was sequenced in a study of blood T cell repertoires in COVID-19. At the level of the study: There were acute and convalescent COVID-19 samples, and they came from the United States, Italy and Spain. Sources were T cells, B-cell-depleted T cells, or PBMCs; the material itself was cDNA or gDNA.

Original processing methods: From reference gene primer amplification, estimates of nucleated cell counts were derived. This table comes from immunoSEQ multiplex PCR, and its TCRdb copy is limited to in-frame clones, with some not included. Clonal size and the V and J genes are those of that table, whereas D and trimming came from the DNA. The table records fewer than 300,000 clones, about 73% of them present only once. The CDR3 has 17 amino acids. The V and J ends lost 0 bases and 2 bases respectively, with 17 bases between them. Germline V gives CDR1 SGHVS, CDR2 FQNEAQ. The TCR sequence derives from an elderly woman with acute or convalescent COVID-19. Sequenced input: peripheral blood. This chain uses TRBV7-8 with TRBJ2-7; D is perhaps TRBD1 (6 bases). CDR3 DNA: TGTGCCAGCAGCTTAGCCATCGGACAGTTAAAGGCCTACGAGCAGTACTTC. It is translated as CASSLAIGQLKAYEQYF.